The 7 T cell receptor beta chains below all came from one sample that was sequenced in a study of T cell responses to AZD1222 COVID-19 vaccine. TCRdb's table, derived via immunoSEQ multiplex PCR, lists solely in-frame clones and lacks some. The sample records about 160,000 clones, about 88% being singletons. Sample: peripheral blood, taken on day 0 of AZD1222 vaccination. The receptors were sampled from an adult in good health.

The chain couples TRBV19 to TRBJ2-7, with 11 bases lining up with TRBD1. Germline V gene sequence: CDR1 LNHDA, CDR2 SQIVND (reference sequence). Losses at the gene ends were 7 bases for V and 3 bases for J; bases not matched to a gene: 8. The CDR3 contains 15 residues. In DNA, the CDR3 is TGTGCCAGTACTCAAGGACAGGGGGCTATCTACGAGCAGTACTTC. Translating it yields CASTQGQGAIYEQYF.

The V gene is TRBV6-6, the J gene TRBJ1-1, with D maybe TRBD1 (5 bases). Germline loops: CDR1 MNHNY, CDR2 SVGAGI (reference sequence). Trimming cost V 2 bases and J 4 bases, with 11 bases left between them. The CDR3 totals 14 residues. This CDR3 is CASSYDWGGTEAFF. The DNA of the CDR3 is TGTGCCAGCAGTTACGACTGGGGGGGCACTGAAGCTTTCTTT.

The chain uses TRBV11-3 and TRBJ2-3, with TRBD2 matching 13 bases. The CDR3 contains 18 residues. V lost 5 bases to trimming and J lost 1 base; unmatched junction nucleotides: 9. The germline gives CDR1 SGHNT, CDR2 YENEEA. The CDR3 nucleotides are TGTGCCAGCAGCCCAGAGGGGGGGACTAGCGGGGGCACAGATACGCAGTATTTT. Its protein product is CASSPEGGTSGGTDTQYF.

J is TRBJ1-4 and V is TRBV4-3, with D perhaps TRBD1 (6 bases). CDR1 is LGHNA and CDR2 is YSLEER in the germline V gene. V lost 5 bases, J lost 8 bases, and 18 bases lay in between. CDR3 length: 15 residues. CDR3 nucleotide sequence: TGCGCCAGCAGCGCTCAGGGGAGGGCTGACGAAAAACTGTTTTTT. It encodes CASSAQGRADEKLFF.

J is TRBJ2-1 and V is TRBV2; 8 positions agree with TRBD2. With V trimmed by 2 bases and J by 0 bases, 3 bases remained unmatched. Germline CDR1 reads SNHLY; CDR2 reads FYNNEI. The CDR3 has 16 residues. CDR3 amino acids: CASSELAGSSYNEQFF. The CDR3 region has the DNA TGTGCCAGCAGTGAACTAGCGGGTAGCTCCTACAATGAGCAGTTCTTC. Using reference TRBV2 and TRBJ2-1 for the parts outside the CDR3, the full variable domain is EPEVTQTPSHQVTQMGQEVILRCVPISNHLYFYWYRQILGQKVEFLVSFYNNEISEKSEIFDDQFSVERPDGSNFTLKIRSTKLEDSAMYFCASSELAGSSYNEQFFGPGTRLTVL.

This clone was seen just once. This chain joins TRBV2 and TRBJ2-7; D uncertain. The length of the CDR3 is 14 residues. Germline V gene lookup returns CDR1 SNHLY and CDR2 FYNNEI. V lost 6 bases to trimming and J lost 0 bases, with 12 bases between them. CDR3 amino acids: CASRRHPSSYEQYF. CDR3 nucleotides: TGTGCCAGCAGGCGGCACCCGAGCTCCTACGAGCAGTACTTC. The complete variable domain, with remaining parts taken from reference TRBV2 and TRBJ2-7, reads EPEVTQTPSHQVTQMGQEVILRCVPISNHLYFYWYRQILGQKVEFLVSFYNNEISEKSEIFDDQFSVERPDGSNFTLKIRSTKLEDSAMYFCASRRHPSSYEQYFGPGTRLTVT.

The V gene is TRBV6-5, the J gene TRBJ1-1; D remains ambiguous. Germline loops: CDR1 MNHEY, CDR2 SVGAGI. V was cut by 0 bases and J by 6 bases, with 8 bases left in between. This CDR3 is built from 13 residues. CDR3 nucleotides: TGTGCCAGCAGTTACTCCCTGAGCGCTGAAGCTTTCTTT. Translation: CASSYSLSAEAFF.